This T cell receptor (beta chain) was found in a study of OX40 agonist ivuxolimab in advanced cancers. Study results and caveats: Expanded peripheral T cell antigen specificity was not determined.

Germline lookup yields CDR1 SGDLS and CDR2 YYNGEE. Trimming stripped 2 bases from V and 2 bases from J, with 13 bases between. This CDR3 contains 15 residues. Points on this clone: The antigen is undetermined.

Libraries were prepared by immunoSEQ multiplex PCR; TCRdb keeps only in-frame clonotypes and omits some of them. The sample lists 92,000 or so clones, roughly 80% seen once, with approximately 5.5% in the top ten. No patient had autoimmune disease or received systemic immunosuppression. The source material was CD4+ or CD8+ T cells sorted from blood, sampled in a trial of the OX40 agonist ivuxolimab. The sequence derives from an adult with an advanced solid tumor such as melanoma, head and neck, liver or kidney cancer. This sequence joins TRBV9 and TRBJ2-5, with a tentative D call TRBD1 (6 bases). The CDR3 region has the DNA TGTGCCAGCAGCGTGGGACACGGCCAACAAGAGACCCAGTACTTC. This gives the protein CASSVGHGQQETQYF.